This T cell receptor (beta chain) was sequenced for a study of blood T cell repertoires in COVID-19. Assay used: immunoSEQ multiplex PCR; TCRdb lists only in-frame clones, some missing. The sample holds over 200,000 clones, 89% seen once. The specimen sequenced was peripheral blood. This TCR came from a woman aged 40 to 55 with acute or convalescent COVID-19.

CDR3 in amino acids: CAWSPAGSGYTF. The CDR3 DNA is TGTGCCTGGAGTCCGGCAGGGTCTGGCTACACCTTC. The V gene is TRBV30, the J gene TRBJ1-2, with TRBD1 as a possible D gene (5 bases). The V end was cut by 2 bases, the J end by 7 bases, with 11 bases between. The germline V gene encodes CDR1 GTSNPN and CDR2 SVGIG (reference sequence). CDR3 length: 12 amino acids.